These 11 T cell receptor beta chains originate from one sample sequenced in a study of human T cells and chemical hapten exposure. TCRdb processed the RACE reads anew with MiXCR; each CDR3 protein has one entry. The sample lists 35,000 to 45,000 distinct CDR3 sequences, around 12% occurring once. This sample's time point: pre-sensitization, week 0. Treatment of the sample: therapeutic diphenylcyclopropenone sensitization with weekly scalp DPC. The sample was whole blood, taken in connection with sensitization to the hapten diphenylcyclopropenone (DPC). Receptor source: a woman aged 25 to 39 with alopecia areata. Some clones in this sample may be carry-over from other donors' samples.

Many counts were recorded for this clonotype. V gene TRBV28 combines with J gene TRBJ1-5, with D unclear. Germline CDR1 and CDR2: MDHEN and SYDVKM. Trimming took off 3 bases at V and 3 bases at J, with 9 bases between the two ends. The CDR3 loop spans 14 amino acids. In nucleotides, the CDR3 is TGTGCCAGCAGTTTCTCGGGATTCAATCAGCCCCAGCATTTT. Translating gives CASSFSGFNQPQHF.

V is TRBV27 and J is TRBJ2-1; possibly TRBD2 for D (5 bases). Per the germline V gene, CDR1 is MNHEY and CDR2 is SMNVEV (reference sequence). The CDR3 covers 13 residues. The V and J ends lost 2 bases and 4 bases respectively, with 6 bases between them. The CDR3 DNA is TGTGCCAGCAGTTTAGGGGAGTACAATGAGCAGTTCTTC. Amino acids: CASSLGEYNEQFF.

This clonotype was counted a few times. The chain couples TRBV3-1 to TRBJ1-2; D gene unclear. Germline V gives CDR1 LGHDT, CDR2 YNNKEL (reference sequence). This CDR3 region has 12 residues. V lost 0 bases, J lost 8 bases, and 7 bases lay in between. The CDR3, as DNA: TGTGCCAGCAGCCAAGATGTCCGCGGCTACACCTTC. It translates to CASSQDVRGYTF.

The chain recombines TRBV28 with TRBJ2-7; a possible D gene is TRBD2 (6 bases). Germline assignment: CDR1 MDHEN and CDR2 SYDVKM. The CDR3 runs 11 residues. V gave up 4 bases and J gave up 10 bases, with 11 bases separating them. The CDR3 region has the DNA TGTGCCAGCAGTTCGGGAGCGAAACAGTACTTC. Translated, it gives CASSSGAKQYF.

In regard to this clonotype: Possible read error: a much larger clone is one base away. This chain links TRBV5-1 with TRBJ2-2; 8 nucleotides match TRBD1. The CDR3 consists of 13 residues. Germline CDR1 and CDR2: SGHRS and YFSETQ. CDR3 residues: CASSTGQGTEPFF. The CDR3 DNA reads as TGCGCCAGCAGCACCGGACAGGGTACGGAGCCGTTTTTT.

V is TRBV29-1 and J is TRBJ1-1, with D maybe TRBD1 (5 bases). The V gene lost 7 bases and the J gene lost 1 base, with 13 bases spanning the gap. The CDR3 has 13 amino acids. The germline V gene encodes CDR1 SQVTM and CDR2 ANQGSEA. CDR3 protein: CSGSVQGNTEAFF. In DNA form, the CDR3 reads TGCAGCGGAAGCGTTCAGGGGAACACTGAAGCTTTCTTT.

This clonotype was counted many times. This chain connects TRBV19 to TRBJ2-5; no definite D call. CDR3 size: 12 residues. Trimming cost V 5 bases and J 5 bases, with 9 bases left between them. CDR1 is LNHDA, CDR2 SQIVND, per germline (reference sequence). This CDR3 is CASSRTRETQYF. The CDR3 region has the DNA TGTGCCAGTAGTCGAACTCGGGAGACCCAGTACTTC.

This clonotype was seen only once. The V call is TRBV3-1, the J call TRBJ1-5; D is possibly TRBD1 (6 bases). This CDR3 contains 15 residues. Deletions cut 3 bases from V and 3 bases from J, with 12 bases between. CDR1 is LGHDT and CDR2 is YNNKEL in the germline V gene (reference sequence). In nucleotides, the CDR3 is TGTGCCAGCAGCCACTCCGGGACATTCAATCAGCCCCAGCATTTT. This encodes CASSHSGTFNQPQHF.

The chain couples TRBV21-1 to TRBJ1-5; the table calls TRBD1, which could not be checked here. TRBV21-1 is shown as a pseudogene. This CDR3 region has 21 residues. CDR3: CASSKPGQGAHALCSNQPQHF. The CDR3 bases are TGTGCCAGCAGCAAACCTGGGCAGGGGGCCCACGCACTGTGTAGCAATCAGCCCCAGCATTTT.

About this clonotype: This clone may be a read error of a much larger clone one base away. This chain connects TRBV2 to TRBJ2-3; tentative D call: TRBD2 (5 bases). V lost 9 bases and J 0 bases, leaving 22 bases between the germline ends. The CDR3 loop spans 17 amino acids. The germline V gene encodes CDR1 SNHLY and CDR2 FYNNEI. This CDR3 is CARRTSPGGSSTDTQYF. The DNA for the CDR3 is TGTGCCAGGAGAACGAGTCCTGGCGGGTCCAGCACAGATACGCAGTATTTT.

This clonotype came up many times. The rearrangement uses TRBV7-6 and TRBJ2-5; D is perhaps TRBD2 (5 bases). The germline V and J ends were trimmed by 5 bases and 7 bases, with 14 bases remaining between them. Germline V CDR1 and CDR2: SGHVS, FNYEAQ. The CDR3 spans 13 residues. In DNA, the CDR3 is TGTGCCAGCAGCCTCGCTCAAAGCGGGACCCAGTACTTC. Translated: CASSLAQSGTQYF.